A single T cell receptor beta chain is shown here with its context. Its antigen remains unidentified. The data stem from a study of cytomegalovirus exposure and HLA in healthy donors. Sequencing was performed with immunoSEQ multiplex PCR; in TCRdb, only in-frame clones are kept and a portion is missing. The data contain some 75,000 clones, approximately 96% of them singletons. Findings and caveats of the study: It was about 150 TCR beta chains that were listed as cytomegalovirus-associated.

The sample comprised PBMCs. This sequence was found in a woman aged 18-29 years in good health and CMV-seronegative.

In DNA, the CDR3 is TGTGCCAGCAGTCCTGGACTAGCGGGAGGGAGCTCCTACAATGAGCAGTTCTTC. Translating it yields CASSPGLAGGSSYNEQFF. The chain carries TRBV5-4 and TRBJ2-1, with 15 bases fitting TRBD2. This CDR3 has 18 residues. The germline gives CDR1 SGHNT, CDR2 YYREEE (reference sequence). V dropped 5 bases and J dropped 0; count of bases not matched to a gene: 6. The whole variable domain, remainder taken from reference TRBV5-4 and TRBJ2-1, is ETGVTQSPTHLIKTRGQQVTLRCSSQSGHNTVSWYQQALGQGPQFIFQYYREEENGRGNFPPRFSGLQFPNYSSELNVNALELDDSALYLCASSPGLAGGSSYNEQFFGPGTRLTVL.